Below are 29 T cell receptor beta chains sequenced from a single sample in a study of T cell responses to AZD1222 COVID-19 vaccine. TCRdb keeps only in-frame clones here, not all; method: immunoSEQ multiplex PCR. The data show 250,000 to 300,000 clones, around 93% seen once. This material consisted of peripheral blood, taken 28 days after the second AZD1222 dose. Receptors originate from an adult who received the AZD1222 COVID-19 vaccine.

The chain links TRBV6-5 to TRBJ1-3; 7 positions agree with TRBD1. Germline-derived CDR1 and CDR2 are MNHEY and SVGAGI. V trimming: 11 bases; J trimming: 6 bases; junction bases outside the gene matches: 10. This CDR3 contains 13 residues. Here the CDR3 reads CASNRQGANTIYF. The CDR3 region has the DNA TGTGCCTCCAACCGACAGGGAGCAAACACCATATATTTT.

In DNA, the CDR3 is TGTGTCACCCGGGGGGGGGCCTACACCGGGGAGCTGTTTTTT. Translation gives CVTRGGAYTGELFF. The rearrangement uses TRBV6-5 and TRBJ2-2; 8 bases match TRBD2. Germline CDR1 MNHEY, CDR2 SVGAGI. This CDR3 comprises 14 residues.

The chain employs TRBV7-2 and TRBJ2-7; the match to TRBD2 covers 7 bases. This CDR3 has 14 amino acids. V dropped 1 base and J dropped 7; count of bases not matched to a gene: 7. Per the germline V gene, CDR1 is SGHTA and CDR2 is FQGNSA. CDR3 nucleotide sequence: TGTGCCAGCAGCTTAGAGCGACTAGCTCGGGAGCAGTACTTC. It yields the protein CASSLERLAREQYF.

This chain's CDR3 is CASSSERYYGYTF. The CDR3 DNA follows: TGTGCCAGCAGTTCAGAACGGTACTATGGCTACACCTTC. The chain has TRBV5-4 and TRBJ1-2; D remains unclear. From germline, CDR1 is SGHNT and CDR2 YYREEE (reference sequence). V was trimmed by 5 bases and J by 3 bases, leaving 11 bases between them. The CDR3 has 13 amino acids.

The genes are TRBV5-5 and TRBJ2-7; D not certain. Trimming took 5 bases from V and 6 from J, leaving 9 bases between them. The germline V gene has CDR1 SGHKS and CDR2 YYEKEE (reference sequence). The CDR3 is 11 amino acids. The CDR3 region is CASSPGLEQYF. CDR3 DNA sequence: TGTGCCAGCAGTCCTGGGCTCGAGCAGTACTTC.

The V call is TRBV15, the J call TRBJ1-2; D may be TRBD1 (6 bases). Germline-derived CDR1 and CDR2 are LNHNV and YYDKDF (reference sequence). The CDR3 runs 14 residues. V shed 6 bases and J shed 6 bases, with 17 bases lying between them. CDR3 bases: TGTGCCACCAGGAAGACAGGAAGAGAGGATGGCTACACCTTC. It yields the protein CATRKTGREDGYTF.

J is TRBJ1-4 and V is TRBV7-9; 8 positions match TRBD1. The CDR3 length is 16 residues. Trimming cost V 4 bases and J 7 bases; bases outside gene matches: 11. The germline gives CDR1 SEHNR, CDR2 FQNEAQ (reference sequence). The CDR3 coding sequence is TGTGCCAGCAGCTCTACCTCGACAGGGGCGCGTGAAAAACTGTTTTTT. Its protein product is CASSSTSTGAREKLFF.

This clone was seen only a few times. The chain links TRBV28 to TRBJ2-5, with 9 positions matching TRBD1. Per germline, CDR1 MDHEN and CDR2 SYDVKM. CDR3 length: 13 residues. V gave up 3 bases and J gave up 7 bases; unmatched junction bases: 3. CDR3 in amino acids: CASSFGQGRTQYF. The DNA for the CDR3 is TGTGCCAGCAGTTTCGGACAGGGGCGGACCCAGTACTTC. The variable domain in full, with the rest retrieved from reference TRBV28 and TRBJ2-5, is DVKVTQSSRYLVKRTGEKVFLECVQDMDHENMFWYRQDPGLGLRLIYFSYDVKMKEKGDIPEGYSVSREKKERFSLILESASTNQTSMYLCASSFGQGRTQYFGPGTRLLVL.

The chain is built from TRBV28 and TRBJ2-6; no firm D call. V was cut by 8 bases and J by 0 bases, with 11 bases left in between. CDR3 length equals 15 residues. Germline V gives CDR1 MDHEN, CDR2 SYDVKM. CDR3 bases: TGTGCCAGCGAGGACCGGTTCTCTGGGGCCAACGTCCTGACTTTC. It yields the protein CASEDRFSGANVLTF.

The V call is TRBV3-1 (or the pseudogene TRBV3-2), the J call TRBJ1-2, with D perhaps TRBD1 (5 bases). The CDR3 is 16 amino acids. The V gene lost 0 bases and the J gene lost 4 bases, with 15 bases spanning the gap. The germline CDR1 and CDR2 sequences are LGHDT and YNNKEL (reference sequence). The chain's CDR3 is CASSQDPRARFYGYTF. For the CDR3, the DNA is TGTGCCAGCAGCCAAGATCCCAGGGCGCGGTTCTATGGCTACACCTTC.

The rearrangement joins TRBV28 to TRBJ1-2, with 7 positions matching TRBD1. V trimming: 5 bases; J trimming: 3 bases; junction bases outside the gene matches: 6. This CDR3 has 14 amino acids. The V gene's germline CDR1 is MDHEN and CDR2 SYDVKM. The CDR3 sequence is CASSPPTGHYGYTF. The CDR3 DNA follows: TGTGCCAGCAGTCCCCCGACAGGGCACTATGGCTACACCTTC.

A remark on this clone: Other DNA sequences of this sample code for an identical CDR3. The chain joins TRBV29-1 to TRBJ1-2; no reliable D call. The CDR3 is 12 amino acids. Looked up from germline, CDR1 is SQVTM and CDR2 is ANQGSEA. V was shortened by 4 bases and J by 1 base, with 7 bases between the two germline ends. Written as DNA, the CDR3 is TGCAGCGTTGCGGGATTTAACTATGGCTACACCTTC. Its protein is CSVAGFNYGYTF.

This clone was counted a single time. Here the CDR3 reads CASSPLLAGGNTAYEQYF. The CDR3 DNA sequence: TGTGCCAGCAGTCCACTCCTGGCTGGAGGGAATACCGCCTACGAGCAGTACTTC. The chain uses TRBV27 and TRBJ2-7; D may be TRBD2 (6 bases). The CDR3 extends over 18 amino acids. V lost 5 bases and J lost 2, with 25 bases in between. Germline V gene sequence: CDR1 MNHEY, CDR2 SMNVEV (reference sequence).

V and J are TRBV28 and TRBJ1-5; 7 bases fit TRBD1. There are 14 residues in the CDR3. V dropped 11 bases and J dropped 1; count of bases not matched to a gene: 8. The V gene's germline CDR1 is MDHEN and CDR2 SYDVKM. In DNA, the CDR3 is TGTGCCGCAAAGACAGGGTTGAGCAATCAGCCCCAGCATTTT. Amino acids: CAAKTGLSNQPQHF. The full variable domain, its missing parts supplied by reference TRBV28 and TRBJ1-5, is DVKVTQSSRYLVKRTGEKVFLECVQDMDHENMFWYRQDPGLGLRLIYFSYDVKMKEKGDIPEGYSVSREKKERFSLILESASTNQTSMYLCAAKTGLSNQPQHFGDGTRLSIL.

The gene calls are TRBV7-2 and TRBJ1-2, with D uncertain. CDR3 length equals 13 residues. The germline gives CDR1 SGHTA, CDR2 FQGNSA. With 6 bases removed from V and 4 bases from J, the gap between germline ends came to 12 bases. The CDR3 loop reads CASSSQVLYGYTF. As DNA, the CDR3 is TGTGCCAGCAGTTCCCAGGTTCTCTATGGCTACACCTTC.

J is TRBJ1-5 and V is TRBV19; D unresolved. Trimming removed 5 bases from V and 5 bases from J, with 13 bases in between. The CDR3 is 14 amino acids. Germline loops: CDR1 LNHDA, CDR2 SQIVND (reference sequence). Written as DNA, the CDR3 is TGTGCCAGTAGTGGACTAGGGCCCCATCAGCCCCAGCATTTT. Amino acid sequence: CASSGLGPHQPQHF. Looking up the rest from reference TRBV19 and TRBJ1-5 gives the full variable domain: DGGITQSPKYLFRKEGQNVTLSCEQNLNHDAMYWYRQDPGQGLRLIYYSQIVNDFQKGDIAEGYSVSREKKESFPLTVTSAQKNPTAFYLCASSGLGPHQPQHFGDGTRLSIL.

The chain carries TRBV18 and TRBJ2-5, with D perhaps TRBD1 (6 bases). The CDR3 contains 15 residues. Germline V CDR1 and CDR2: KGHSH, LQKENI. V lost 4 bases to trimming and J lost 4 bases, with 16 bases between them. CDR3 DNA sequence: TGTGCCAGCTCACGCGACGTCAGGGGTGGAGAGACCCAGTACTTC. Its translation: CASSRDVRGGETQYF.

This rearrangement joins TRBV7-2 to TRBJ2-2; 7 nucleotides match TRBD1. J lost 8 bases, V lost 6 bases, and 6 bases had no gene match. CDR1 and CDR2 (germline): SGHTA, FQGNSA. This CDR3 comprises 13 residues. The CDR3 spells CASREGGRGELFF. CDR3 sequence (DNA): TGTGCCAGCAGGGAAGGGGGCAGGGGGGAGCTGTTTTTT.

In this sample, this clone turned up once. The V call is TRBV7-2, the J call TRBJ2-2; 12 bases line up with TRBD2. Germline CDR1 reads SGHTA; CDR2 reads FQGNSA. The CDR3 has 14 residues. Trimming removed 6 bases from V and 5 bases from J; junction bases left unmatched: 1. CDR3 region: CASRLAGGTGELFF. CDR3 nucleotide sequence: TGTGCCAGCAGACTAGCGGGAGGAACCGGGGAGCTGTTTTTT.

This clone came up once. J is TRBJ1-1 and V is TRBV13; D ambiguous. V lost 5 bases and J 7 bases, leaving 14 bases between the germline ends. The CDR3 loop spans 13 amino acids. CDR1 PRHDT and CDR2 FYEKMQ come from the germline V gene (reference sequence). Here the CDR3 reads CASSPRDTIEAFF. The CDR3 DNA follows: TGTGCCAGCAGCCCCCGAGATACCATTGAAGCTTTCTTT.

The chain combines TRBV11-2 with TRBJ2-7; tentatively, D is TRBD2 (5 bases). The V and J ends lost 6 bases and 1 base respectively, with 16 bases between them. CDR3 length: 15 amino acids. Germline V gene data show CDR1 as SGHAT and CDR2 as FQNNGV. The CDR3 region has the DNA TGTGCCAGCAGTTCTTTGAGGGAAGGGTCCTACGAGCAGTACTTC. It specifies CASSSLREGSYEQYF.

The rearrangement uses TRBV9 and TRBJ2-7, with D tentatively TRBD1 (5 bases). The germline CDR1 and CDR2 sequences are SGDLS and YYNGEE. Trimming took 4 bases from V and 2 from J, leaving 10 bases between them. This CDR3 has 13 amino acids. CDR3 loop: CASSPGKPYEQYF. CDR3 in DNA: TGTGCCAGCAGCCCAGGGAAACCCTACGAGCAGTACTTC.

This sequence joins TRBV19 and TRBJ1-2; the match to TRBD1 covers 8 bases. The germline gives CDR1 LNHDA, CDR2 SQIVND (reference sequence). The length of the CDR3 is 13 residues. With V trimmed by 3 bases and J by 7 bases, 4 bases remained unmatched. The DNA for the CDR3 is TGTGCCAGTAGTATGGGACAGGTCCTTGGCTACACCTTC. Its translation: CASSMGQVLGYTF.

The gene calls are TRBV19 and TRBJ1-2, with D unresolved. V lost 7 bases and J 8 bases, leaving 20 bases between the germline ends. The V gene's germline CDR1 is LNHDA and CDR2 SQIVND (reference sequence). This CDR3 region has 14 residues. The CDR3 spells CASTKDRAARGYTF. The DNA of the CDR3 is TGTGCCAGTACCAAGGACCGGGCCGCAAGGGGCTACACCTTC.

This rearrangement joins TRBV9 to TRBJ1-2; 9 bases agree with TRBD1. CDR3 length: 16 amino acids. Germline V gene data show CDR1 as SGDLS and CDR2 as YYNGEE. V gave up 7 bases and J gave up 4 bases; unmatched junction bases: 14. CDR3 amino acids: CASGDPGTGIGYGYTF. As DNA, the CDR3 is TGTGCCAGCGGAGATCCCGGGACAGGGATCGGCTATGGCTACACCTTC.

The chain carries TRBV7-2 and TRBJ1-2, with D unresolved. The CDR3 consists of 15 residues. Looked up from germline, CDR1 is SGHTA and CDR2 is FQGNSA. The V end was cut by 1 base, the J end by 5 bases, with 14 bases between. CDR3 nucleotides: TGTGCCAGCAGCTTAGGGCCCAGGACCTTTTATGGCTACACCTTC. This encodes CASSLGPRTFYGYTF.

The chain has TRBV5-6 and TRBJ2-2, with 9 bases identical to TRBD2. The germline gives CDR1 SGHDT, CDR2 YYEEEE. The CDR3 is 15 amino acids. V was clipped by 0 bases and J by 6 bases; unmatched bases: 3. CDR3 amino acids: CASSLAGGRAGELFF. The CDR3 bases are TGTGCCAGCAGCTTGGCTGGCGGGAGGGCCGGGGAGCTGTTTTTT.

The chain recombines TRBV28 with TRBJ2-7; D assignment may be TRBD1 or TRBD2 (5 bases each). Germline loops: CDR1 MDHEN, CDR2 SYDVKM. Trimming pared 7 bases from V and 0 bases from J, leaving 13 bases between. The CDR3 consists of 14 residues. CDR3 nucleotides: TGTGCCAGCACCACGGGGCAGGGCTCCTACGAGCAGTACTTC. Its protein is CASTTGQGSYEQYF.

The chain joins TRBV9 to TRBJ1-1, with D perhaps TRBD1 (6 bases). The CDR3 is made up of 12 amino acids. Germline values: CDR1 SGDLS, CDR2 YYNGEE. Trimming shortened V by 4 bases and J by 11 bases, and 15 bases separated the two germline ends. The CDR3 protein is CASSPGGGTAFF. In nucleotides, the CDR3 is TGTGCCAGCAGCCCCGGAGGGGGGACGGCTTTCTTT.